Below are 26 T cell receptor beta chains sequenced from a single sample in a study of OX40 agonist ivuxolimab in advanced cancers. The table came from immunoSEQ multiplex PCR; TCRdb's copy has only in-frame clones and leaves some out. The sample comprises 30,000 to 40,000 clones, nearly 90% of which are singletons, and roughly 40% rests with the top ten. The sample here was CD4+ or CD8+ T cells sorted from blood, taken in a trial of the OX40 agonist ivuxolimab. The receptors were sampled from an adult with an advanced solid tumor such as melanoma, head and neck, liver or kidney cancer.

V and J are TRBV11-2 and TRBJ1-4, with D maybe TRBD1 (5 bases). This CDR3 is built from 16 residues. Per germline, CDR1 SGHAT and CDR2 FQNNGV. V was shortened by 0 bases and J by 6 bases, with 14 bases between the two germline ends. Written as DNA, the CDR3 is TGTGCCAGCAGCTTAGACTTTTTCGGGACGGATGAAAAACTGTTTTTT. Residues: CASSLDFFGTDEKLFF.

The V call is TRBV19, the J call TRBJ1-4; 7 bases match TRBD1. The CDR3 is 13 residues long. Trimming took 7 bases from V and 8 from J; bases not matched to a gene: 7. Germline assignment: CDR1 LNHDA and CDR2 SQIVND (reference sequence). The chain's CDR3 is CASTQGVREKLFF. The DNA for the CDR3 is TGTGCCAGTACGCAGGGGGTGCGAGAAAAACTGTTTTTT.

The chain links TRBV5-1 to TRBJ2-7, with D perhaps TRBD2 (5 bases). The CDR3 sequence is 14 residues long. V was pared by 1 base and J by 2 bases, with 10 bases between. CDR1 and CDR2 (germline): SGHRS, YFSETQ. The CDR3 loop reads CASSLSGFAYEQYF. The CDR3 DNA follows: TGCGCCAGCAGCTTGTCGGGGTTTGCCTACGAGCAGTACTTC.

V gene TRBV28 combines with J gene TRBJ1-5; D is perhaps TRBD1 (6 bases). The V and J ends lost 2 bases and 3 bases respectively, with 17 bases between them. Germline assignment: CDR1 MDHEN and CDR2 SYDVKM. The CDR3 spans 17 residues. The CDR3 region is CASSLRGTYWSNQPQHF. DNA for the CDR3: TGTGCCAGCAGTTTAAGGGGGACATATTGGTCCAATCAGCCCCAGCATTTT.

The chain links TRBV7-4 to TRBJ1-4; D gene unclear. The CDR3 has 17 residues. The germline V gene has CDR1 SGHVT and CDR2 SQSDAQ. Trimming left V 4 bases short and J 7 bases short, with 22 bases between. The CDR3 region has the DNA TGTGCCAGCAGCTCCTCTGCCTCTGCGAGACTCAGTGAAAAACTGTTTTTT. It specifies CASSSSASARLSEKLFF.

This clone was observed a single time. The chain has TRBV28 and TRBJ1-2; D ambiguous. Germline V CDR1 and CDR2: MDHEN, SYDVKM. This CDR3 comprises 12 residues. V lost 5 bases and J lost 6, with 10 bases in between. The DNA of the CDR3 is TGTGCCAGCAGTCCAGGACTGAATGGCTACACCTTC. It encodes CASSPGLNGYTF.

V and J are TRBV28 and TRBJ2-4; 15 bases are a match to TRBD2. V was clipped by 5 bases and J by 6 bases; unmatched bases: 14. The CDR3 loop spans 19 amino acids. The germline V gene encodes CDR1 MDHEN and CDR2 SYDVKM. CDR3 sequence reads: CASSTGLAGGLINLNIQYF. The CDR3 DNA reads TGTGCCAGCAGTACGGGACTAGCGGGGGGTCTAATTAATCTAAACATTCAGTACTTC.

About this clone itself: A read error may produce the germline difference seen at one junction end. The rearrangement uses TRBV19 and TRBJ1-2; D is possibly TRBD1 (5 bases). The germline gives CDR1 LNHDA, CDR2 SQIVND (reference sequence). The CDR3 runs 8 residues. CDR3 nucleotide sequence: TGTGCCAGTAGTGGGGGGAACTTC. It specifies CASSGGNF.

The rearrangement uses TRBV5-1 and TRBJ2-5; a possible D gene is TRBD2 (6 bases). The germline V gene has CDR1 SGHRS and CDR2 YFSETQ. This CDR3 has 14 amino acids. The V gene lost 0 bases and the J gene lost 5 bases, with 11 bases spanning the gap. CDR3 amino acids: CASSLASGDETQYF. CDR3 DNA: TGCGCCAGCAGCTTGGCCTCGGGGGACGAGACCCAGTACTTC.

The J gene is TRBJ2-7, the V gene TRBV6-5; the D gene is possibly TRBD1 (5 bases). The CDR3 totals 13 residues. V lost 3 bases and J lost 7, with 13 bases in between. CDR1 is MNHEY, CDR2 SVGAGI, per germline. CDR3 in amino acids: CASSYVSQGEQYF. The DNA for the CDR3 is TGTGCCAGCAGTTATGTCAGTCAGGGTGAGCAGTACTTC.

This chain links TRBV4-3 with TRBJ2-7; the D call may be TRBD1 or TRBD2 (5 bases each). The CDR3 runs 13 residues. Trimming left V 1 base short and J 5 bases short, with 9 bases between. Per germline, CDR1 LGHNA and CDR2 YSLEER. The CDR3 sequence is CASSQVQEDEQYF. In DNA, the CDR3 is TGCGCCAGCAGCCAAGTACAGGAGGACGAGCAGTACTTC.

The chain carries TRBV19 and TRBJ2-7; possibly TRBD1 for D (6 bases). This CDR3 comprises 13 residues. V was shortened by 5 bases and J by 3 bases, with 11 bases between the two germline ends. CDR1 and CDR2 from the germline V gene are LNHDA and SQIVND (reference sequence). For the CDR3, the DNA is TGTGCCAGTAGTCCAGGACAGAACTACGAGCAGTACTTC. It encodes CASSPGQNYEQYF.

The chain recombines TRBV29-1 with TRBJ2-7; the match to TRBD1 covers 11 bases. Germline CDR1 SQVTM, CDR2 ANQGSEA. V shed 6 bases, J shed 4 bases, and the junction held 5 bases outside the gene matches. The CDR3 length is 13 residues. CDR3 region: CSVRTGGAYEQYF. In nucleotides, the CDR3 is TGCAGCGTGAGGACAGGGGGCGCTTACGAGCAGTACTTC.

This chain joins TRBV7-9 and TRBJ2-7; TRBD2 matches 9 bases. V was pared by 4 bases and J by 6 bases, with 13 bases of the junction left unmatched. The CDR3 extends over 16 amino acids. The germline gives CDR1 SEHNR, CDR2 FQNEAQ (reference sequence). CDR3 loop: CASSSGVGLAGTEQYF. Here the CDR3 DNA reads TGTGCCAGCAGCTCGGGGGTCGGTCTAGCGGGGACCGAGCAGTACTTC.

The chain joins TRBV5-6 to TRBJ2-7; D ambiguous. The CDR3 is 14 residues long. Trimming stripped 0 bases from V and 2 bases from J, with 9 bases between. The germline CDR1 and CDR2 sequences are SGHDT and YYEEEE. The CDR3 reads CASSLVQTPYEQYF. The CDR3 region has the DNA TGTGCCAGCAGCTTGGTACAGACTCCCTACGAGCAGTACTTC.

The chain links TRBV6-5 to TRBJ2-1, with D uncertain. Germline CDR1 is MNHEY and CDR2 is SVGAGI. The V and J ends lost 5 bases and 0 bases respectively, with 11 bases between them. This CDR3 spans 15 amino acids. The CDR3 spells CASSLGFVSYNEQFF. The CDR3 DNA follows: TGTGCCAGCAGTCTTGGTTTCGTCTCCTACAATGAGCAGTTCTTC.

The chain's CDR3 is CASSQDFGLGNTIYF. The CDR3 DNA sequence: TGCGCCAGCAGCCAAGATTTCGGACTTGGAAACACCATATATTTT. The J gene is TRBJ1-3, the V gene TRBV4-3; D is ambiguous. The germline V gene encodes CDR1 LGHNA and CDR2 YSLEER. This CDR3 region has 15 residues. The V end was cut by 0 bases, the J end by 3 bases, with 9 bases between.

The genes are TRBV4-1 and TRBJ2-1, with D tentatively TRBD1 or TRBD2 (5 bases each). Trimming stripped 0 bases from V and 5 bases from J, with 11 bases between. This CDR3 region has 15 residues. CDR1 and CDR2 from the germline V gene are MGHRA and YSYEKL. The CDR3 here is CASSQDPMGDNEQFF. CDR3 sequence (DNA): TGCGCCAGCAGCCAAGATCCGATGGGGGACAATGAGCAGTTCTTC.

The rearrangement links TRBV5-6 to TRBJ2-5; 14 positions match TRBD2. Looked up from germline, CDR1 is SGHDT and CDR2 is YYEEEE. The CDR3 spans 15 residues. V was pared by 6 bases and J by 4 bases, with 5 bases of the junction left unmatched. This CDR3 reads CASKTSGGAVETQYF. Here the CDR3 DNA reads TGTGCCAGCAAGACTAGCGGGGGGGCAGTAGAGACCCAGTACTTC.

This chain links TRBV7-2 with TRBJ2-5, with a weak D call TRBD1 (6 bases). Germline lookup yields CDR1 SGHTA and CDR2 FQGNSA. The CDR3 has 12 residues. Trimming cost V 10 bases and J 4 bases, with 13 bases left between them. The CDR3 sequence is CATRGFGETQYF. CDR3 coding DNA: TGTGCCACCAGGGGCTTCGGAGAGACCCAGTACTTC. The full variable domain, its missing parts supplied by reference TRBV7-2 and TRBJ2-5, is GAGVSQSPSNKVTEKGKDVELRCDPISGHTALYWYRQSLGQGLEFLIYFQGNSAPDKSGLPSDRFSAERTGGSVSTLTIQRTQQEDSAVYLCATRGFGETQYFGPGTRLLVL.

V and J are TRBV7-2 and TRBJ2-7; perhaps TRBD2 as D (5 bases). The germline V gene encodes CDR1 SGHTA and CDR2 FQGNSA. Trimming took off 5 bases at V and 3 bases at J, with 14 bases between the two ends. The CDR3 is 14 residues long. DNA of the CDR3: TGTGCCAGCAGCCCCCATCCGGGGAACTACGAGCAGTACTTC. This codes for CASSPHPGNYEQYF.

V gene TRBV9 combines with J gene TRBJ2-3; no reliable D call. Germline assignment: CDR1 SGDLS and CDR2 YYNGEE. The ends were cut back, 0 bases at V and 2 bases at J, with 10 bases in the middle. This CDR3 is built from 15 residues. The CDR3 reads CASSVGGFFTDTQYF. The CDR3 nucleotides are TGTGCCAGCAGCGTAGGGGGATTTTTCACAGATACGCAGTATTTT.

This clone has a single count. This CDR3 reads CASSPGRTYEQYF. The CDR3 DNA follows: TGTGCCAGCAGTCCCGGGCGGACCTACGAGCAGTACTTC. The chain combines TRBV27 with TRBJ2-7; D call uncertain. The CDR3 extends over 13 amino acids. The ends were cut back, 5 bases at V and 2 bases at J, with 10 bases in the middle. From germline, CDR1 is MNHEY and CDR2 SMNVEV (reference sequence).

This chain links TRBV29-1 with TRBJ1-1; D uncertain. Germline assignment: CDR1 SQVTM and CDR2 ANQGSEA. This CDR3 is 10 amino acids long. V lost 5 bases to trimming and J lost 7 bases, with 8 bases between them. The CDR3 coding sequence is TGCAGCGTTCGGCTAGTTGAAGCTTTCTTT. Protein product: CSVRLVEAFF.

The chain joins TRBV4-1 to TRBJ2-7; D is uncertain. The CDR3 is 11 residues long. Germline CDR1 reads MGHRA; CDR2 reads YSYEKL. Trimming took off 1 base at V and 6 bases at J, with 4 bases between the two ends. CDR3 region: CASSQALEQYF. CDR3 in DNA: TGCGCCAGCAGCCAAGCCCTCGAGCAGTACTTC.

This chain joins TRBV9 and TRBJ2-3; 14 bases map to TRBD2. The CDR3 has 20 amino acids. After removal of 1 base from V and 5 bases from J, the junction contained 15 bases not matched to a gene. Germline V lookup: CDR1 SGDLS, CDR2 YYNGEE. This CDR3 reads CASSVSNGTSGGSWEDTQYF. The CDR3 DNA follows: TGTGCCAGCAGCGTATCAAATGGGACTAGCGGGGGATCATGGGAAGATACGCAGTATTTT.